Shown below are 17 T cell receptor beta chains from a single sample sequenced in a study of regulatory T cells in long-lasting Graves disease. According to the study, TCR beta libraries were built with iRepertoire HTBI primers and CDR3-region Arm-PCR. TCRdb redid the calling of the multiplex PCR reads with MiXCR, one entry per CDR3 protein. The table records approximately 250,000 distinct CDR3 sequences, 15% to 20% of them present only once. Time point specified: newly diagnosed GD, antithyroid drugs for less than 3 months. Isolated PBMC RNA provided the starting material for the TCR library. Sample: peripheral blood mononuclear cells (PBMCs), taken at new diagnosis, from a patient treated with antithyroid drugs. The receptors come from a female donor with Graves disease.

Of note for this clonotype: This clone may be a read error of a much larger clone one base away. The chain employs TRBV19 and TRBJ1-4; no clear D gene. The V gene lost 3 bases and the J gene lost 5 bases, with 19 bases spanning the gap. The germline gives CDR1 LNHDA, CDR2 SQIVND (reference sequence). The CDR3 extends over 17 amino acids. CDR3 sequence reads: CASSMGTTDGPNEKLFF. In nucleotides, the CDR3 is TGTGCCAGTAGTATGGGTACGACGGACGGACCAAATGAAAAACTGTTTTTT.

The CDR3 region has the DNA TGTGCCAGCACTGAGTGGACGGGGATATACGAGCAGTACTTC. Translated: CASTEWTGIYEQYF. J is TRBJ2-3 and V is TRBV2; the D gene is possibly TRBD2 (5 bases). The J call may be incorrect, as the DNA end agrees better with TRBJ2-7. The CDR3 runs 14 residues. Germline CDR1 and CDR2: SNHLY and FYNNEI.

This rearrangement joins TRBV7-2 to TRBJ2-5; TRBD2 aligns across 7 bases. The DNA end favors TRBJ2-1, so the J call may be wrong. The CDR3 is made up of 15 amino acids. The germline CDR1 and CDR2 sequences are SGHTA and FQGNSA. As DNA, the CDR3 is TGTGCCAGCAGCTTAGCGCCCCTAGCGGCCAATGAGCAGTTCTTC. This translates into CASSLAPLAANEQFF.

The chain carries TRBV2 and TRBJ2-7, with D perhaps TRBD2 (6 bases). The CDR3 loop spans 14 amino acids. The V and J ends lost 6 bases and 4 bases respectively, with 16 bases between them. CDR1 is SNHLY and CDR2 is FYNNEI in the germline V gene. DNA of the CDR3: TGTGCCAGCAGAGGGGACTCTAACGGGTACGAGCAGTACTTC. This sequence encodes CASRGDSNGYEQYF.

On this clonotype: A much more abundant neighbour one base away suggests this may be a read error. The CDR3 ends on some other residue instead of the conserved phenylalanine or tryptophan, so this is likely a read error. The chain joins TRBV10-3 to TRBJ2-1, with D perhaps assigned TRBD1 or TRBD2 (5 bases each). The better agreement between TRBJ2-5 and the DNA end casts doubt on the J call. Germline V CDR1 and CDR2: ENHRY, SYGVKD. This CDR3 spans 15 amino acids. The CDR3 DNA follows: TGTGCCACTGCCCCACCCGGGACGGCTCAAGAGACCCAGTACCTC. Amino acids: CATAPPGTAQETQYL.

This clonotype has a count of ten or more. This chain connects TRBV18 to TRBJ1-1, with 8 bases fitting TRBD1. CDR3 length: 14 amino acids. V was pared by 5 bases and J by 5 bases, with 7 bases of the junction left unmatched. Germline CDR1 and CDR2: KGHSH and LQKENI. The CDR3 is CASSDDRGITEAFF. The CDR3 region has the DNA TGTGCCAGCTCAGACGACAGGGGTATAACTGAAGCTTTCTTT.

This clonotype was seen repeatedly, ten times or more. CDR3 DNA: TGCGCCAGCCGACTAGATCCCCAAGAGACCCAGTACTTC. Residues: CASRLDPQETQYF. J is TRBJ2-5 and V is TRBV10-2; D may be TRBD2 (6 bases). There are 13 residues in the CDR3. Trimming cost V 8 bases and J 1 base, with 11 bases left between them. Germline CDR1 is WSHSY and CDR2 is SAAADI.

The chain is built from TRBV19 and TRBJ2-2; 10 bases agree with TRBD2. This CDR3 is built from 15 residues. Germline trimming cut 4 bases from V and 3 bases from J; bases unmatched to any gene: 2. Germline V gives CDR1 LNHDA, CDR2 SQIVND (reference sequence). This CDR3 reads CASSTGLAYTGELFF. The CDR3, as DNA: TGTGCCAGTAGTACGGGACTAGCGTACACCGGGGAGCTGTTTTTT.

The J gene is TRBJ2-2, the V gene TRBV11-3; TRBD1 matches 7 bases. Losses at the gene ends were 5 bases for V and 4 bases for J; bases not matched to a gene: 7. CDR1 SGHNT and CDR2 YENEEA come from the germline V gene. The CDR3 has 15 amino acids. Written as DNA, the CDR3 is TGTGCCAGCAGCCCGAAGGACAGGACCACCGGGGAGCTGTTTTTT. Its translation: CASSPKDRTTGELFF. The full variable domain, completed using reference TRBV11-3 and TRBJ2-2, is EAGVVQSPRYKIIEKKQPVAFWCNPISGHNTLYWYLQNLGQGPELLIRYENEEAVDDSQLPKDRFSAERLKGVDSTLKIQPAELGDSAVYLCASSPKDRTTGELFFGEGSRLTVL.

The V and J genes are TRBV11-3 and TRBJ2-5; unclear D gene. Trimming shortened V by 0 bases and J by 10 bases, and 15 bases separated the two germline ends. From germline, CDR1 is SGHNT and CDR2 YENEEA. CDR3 length: 14 residues. This CDR3 is CASSLDSLSTVQYF. The DNA of the CDR3 is TGTGCCAGCAGCTTAGACTCGTTGAGCACGGTCCAGTACTTC. Drawing the rest from reference TRBV11-3 and TRBJ2-5, the complete variable domain is EAGVVQSPRYKIIEKKQPVAFWCNPISGHNTLYWYLQNLGQGPELLIRYENEEAVDDSQLPKDRFSAERLKGVDSTLKIQPAELGDSAVYLCASSLDSLSTVQYFGPGTRLLVL.

The CDR3 bases are TGTGCCAGCACTCTAGCGGGAGTTGCTGAGCAGTTCTTC. Translation gives CASTLAGVAEQFF. The rearrangement links TRBV7-2 to TRBJ2-1; 10 positions match TRBD2. Germline V gene data show CDR1 as SGHTA and CDR2 as FQGNSA. J lost 9 bases, V lost 7 bases, and 6 bases had no gene match. CDR3 size: 13 residues. Using reference TRBV7-2 and TRBJ2-1 for the parts outside the CDR3, the full variable domain is GAGVSQSPSNKVTEKGKDVELRCDPISGHTALYWYRQSLGQGLEFLIYFQGNSAPDKSGLPSDRFSAERTGGSVSTLTIQRTQQEDSAVYLCASTLAGVAEQFFGPGTRLTVL.

This clonotype was picked up many times. V gene TRBV19 combines with J gene TRBJ2-5; 9 bases map to TRBD1. This CDR3 is 17 amino acids long. Germline V gene lookup returns CDR1 LNHDA and CDR2 SQIVND (reference sequence). J gave up 0 bases and V 5 bases, and 10 bases lay outside the gene matches. The CDR3: CASSEQGAREYQETQYF. The CDR3, as DNA: TGTGCCAGTAGTGAACAGGGGGCGCGGGAGTACCAAGAGACCCAGTACTTC.

This clonotype occurred many times. The CDR3 here is CASSPGILNDEQFF. In DNA form, the CDR3 reads TGTGCCAGCAGCCCCGGGATCCTTAACGATGAGCAGTTCTTC. The rearrangement joins TRBV7-9 to TRBJ2-1; D possibly corresponds to TRBD2 (5 bases). With 5 bases removed from V and 8 bases from J, the gap between germline ends came to 16 bases. The CDR3 sequence is 14 residues long. Per the germline V gene, CDR1 is SEHNR and CDR2 is FQNEAQ (reference sequence).

This clonotype was seen ten or more times. V is TRBV18 and J is TRBJ2-3; 8 nucleotides align to TRBD1. TRBJ2-5 matches the DNA end more closely, so the J call is doubtful. The germline V gene encodes CDR1 KGHSH and CDR2 LQKENI. This CDR3 is 14 amino acids long. The CDR3 sequence is CASSEDRAAETQYF. DNA for the CDR3: TGTGCCAGCTCAGAGGACAGGGCTGCAGAGACCCAGTACTTC.

There are many counts of this clonotype. The V call is TRBV2, the J call TRBJ2-3; D ambiguous. CDR3 length: 13 residues. The V end was cut by 6 bases, the J end by 4 bases, with 11 bases between. Per the germline V gene, CDR1 is SNHLY and CDR2 is FYNNEI. The CDR3 DNA reads as TGTGCCAGCAGGGGGTCCCTCGCAGATACGCAGTATTTT. Its translation: CASRGSLADTQYF.

The V and J genes are TRBV24-1 and TRBJ2-3; 10 bases map to TRBD2. V dropped 5 bases and J dropped 4; count of bases not matched to a gene: 8. Germline V gene sequence: CDR1 KGHDR, CDR2 SFDVKD. This CDR3 spans 16 amino acids. The CDR3 loop is CATSVVTSGISDTQYF. DNA for the CDR3: TGTGCCACCAGTGTGGTCACTAGCGGGATCTCAGATACGCAGTATTTT.

V gene TRBV18 combines with J gene TRBJ2-5; D might be TRBD1 (6 bases). CDR3 size: 16 residues. Germline V gene lookup returns CDR1 KGHSH and CDR2 LQKENI. V was shortened by 5 bases and J by 5 bases, with 21 bases between the two germline ends. CDR3 loop: CASSSGIGGQGETQYF. The CDR3 DNA reads TGTGCCAGCTCAAGCGGTATTGGGGGCCAGGGGGAGACCCAGTACTTC.